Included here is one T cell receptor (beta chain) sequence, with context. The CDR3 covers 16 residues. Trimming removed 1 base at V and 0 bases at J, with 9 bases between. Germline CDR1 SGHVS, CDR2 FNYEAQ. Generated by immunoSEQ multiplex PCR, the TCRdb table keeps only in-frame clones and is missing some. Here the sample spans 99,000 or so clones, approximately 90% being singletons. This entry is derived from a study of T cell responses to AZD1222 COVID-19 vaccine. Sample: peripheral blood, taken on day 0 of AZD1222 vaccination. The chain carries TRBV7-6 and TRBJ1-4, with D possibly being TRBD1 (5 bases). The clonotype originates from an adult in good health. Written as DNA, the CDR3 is TGTGCCAGCAGCTTAGGGACATCTGCAACTAATGAAAAACTGTTTTTT. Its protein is CASSLGTSATNEKLFF.